These T cell receptor beta chains were read from a single sample in a study of shared clonotypes between healthy human individuals. Profiling relied on immunoSEQ multiplex PCR, and the TCRdb table lists in-frame clones only, not all of them. The data contain approximately 940,000 clones, over 75% of them seen just once; the ten biggest clones take up about 1.5%. Sequencing used memory CD4+ T cells sorted from blood. The receptors were gathered from a man between 18 and 29 years old in good health. CDR3s include the opening cysteine and the closing phenylalanine or tryptophan. Fields, in order: clone size, V gene, J gene, D gene, CDR3 protein, CDR3 DNA. The D gene is left open where the match is weak. Some rows mark clone size as missing; the rest say once, few, many or name a class of expanded clone.

clone size: NA
V gene: TRBV7-8
J gene: TRBJ1-1
D gene: NA
CDR3 protein: CASRRDRNTEAFF
CDR3 DNA: TGTGCCAGCAGACGGGACCGTAACACTGAAGCTTTCTTT

clone size: NA
V gene: TRBV15
J gene: TRBJ2-5
D gene: TRBD2
CDR3 protein: CATSRVAGGRETQYF
CDR3 DNA: TGTGCCACCAGCAGAGTGGCGGGAGGTCGAGAGACCCAGTACTTC

clone size: NA
V gene: TRBV30
J gene: TRBJ2-7
D gene: NA
CDR3 protein: CAWSPPGWDYEQYF
CDR3 DNA: TGTGCCTGGAGCCCCCCGGGCTGGGACTACGAGCAGTACTTC

clone size: NA
V gene: TRBV5-1
J gene: TRBJ1-1
D gene: NA
CDR3 protein: CASSLAAGGTEAFF
CDR3 DNA: TGCGCCAGCAGCTTGGCGGCGGGAGGCACTGAAGCTTTCTTT

clone size: NA
V gene: TRBV4-3
J gene: TRBJ2-1
D gene: TRBD1
CDR3 protein: CASSQEIPGQRVF
CDR3 DNA: TGCGCCAGCAGCCAAGAAATTCCGGGACAGAGAGTCTTC

clone size: NA
V gene: TRBV29-1
J gene: TRBJ1-5
D gene: NA
CDR3 protein: CSIRENSNQPQHF
CDR3 DNA: TGCAGCATCAGGGAAAATAGCAATCAGCCCCAGCATTTT

clone size: NA
V gene: TRBV5-4
J gene: TRBJ1-6
D gene: TRBD1
CDR3 protein: CASSIDRGQSPLHF
CDR3 DNA: TGTGCCAGCAGTATAGACAGGGGGCAATCACCCCTCCACTTT

clone size: NA
V gene: TRBV6-4
J gene: TRBJ2-7
D gene: NA
CDR3 protein: CASSEGPGAKYEQYF
CDR3 DNA: TGTGCCAGCAGTGAAGGGCCGGGGGCCAAGTACGAGCAGTACTTC

clone size: few
V gene: TRBV11-2
J gene: TRBJ2-7
D gene: TRBD2
CDR3 protein: CASSSLTSGRIGEQYF
CDR3 DNA: TGTGCCAGCAGCTCCCTGACTAGCGGGAGAATCGGCGAGCAGTACTTC

clone size: NA
V gene: TRBV4-3
J gene: TRBJ2-5
D gene: NA
CDR3 protein: CASSQNLGMQETQYF
CDR3 DNA: TGCGCCAGCAGCCAAAACCTAGGAATGCAAGAGACCCAGTACTTC

clone size: once
V gene: TRBV18
J gene: TRBJ2-4
D gene: NA
CDR3 protein: CASSPGAQNIQYF
CDR3 DNA: TGTGCCAGCTCACCGGGGGCCCAAAACATTCAGTACTTC

clone size: NA
V gene: TRBV30
J gene: TRBJ2-3
D gene: NA
CDR3 protein: CAWSGASTDTQYF
CDR3 DNA: TGTGCCTGGAGTGGGGCGAGCACAGATACGCAGTATTTT

clone size: NA
V gene: TRBV6-4
J gene: TRBJ2-3
D gene: NA
CDR3 protein: CASSEGTSTDTQYF
CDR3 DNA: TGTGCCAGCAGTGAGGGGACTAGCACAGATACGCAGTATTTT

clone size: NA
V gene: TRBV6-5
J gene: TRBJ2-2
D gene: NA
CDR3 protein: CASSEYRNTGELFF
CDR3 DNA: TGTGCCAGCAGTGAATACAGGAACACCGGGGAGCTGTTTTTT

clone size: NA
V gene: TRBV7-9
J gene: TRBJ1-1
D gene: NA
CDR3 protein: CASSPYQAALTEAFF
CDR3 DNA: TGTGCCAGCAGCCCATACCAGGCGGCTCTCACTGAAGCTTTCTTT

clone size: once
V gene: TRBV6-1
J gene: TRBJ1-3
D gene: NA
CDR3 protein: CASSARQYTGNTIYF
CDR3 DNA: TGTGCCAGCAGTGCCCGGCAGTATACTGGAAACACCATATATTTT

clone size: NA
V gene: TRBV6-1
J gene: TRBJ1-5
D gene: NA
CDR3 protein: CASSPSRPFNQPQHF
CDR3 DNA: TGTGCCAGCAGCCCTAGTAGGCCTTTCAATCAGCCCCAGCATTTT

clone size: NA
V gene: TRBV19
J gene: TRBJ2-3
D gene: TRBD1
CDR3 protein: CASSIGDRSTDTQYF
CDR3 DNA: TGTGCCAGTAGTATTGGGGACAGATCCACAGATACGCAGTATTTT

clone size: NA
V gene: TRBV29-1
J gene: TRBJ2-7
D gene: TRBD1
CDR3 protein: CSATRQGSEQYF
CDR3 DNA: TGCAGCGCCACCCGACAGGGTTCCGAGCAGTACTTC

clone size: NA
V gene: TRBV11-2
J gene: TRBJ2-6
D gene: NA
CDR3 protein: CASRLWVSGANVLTF
CDR3 DNA: TGTGCCAGCAGGTTATGGGTATCTGGGGCCAACGTCCTGACTTTC

clone size: NA
V gene: TRBV14
J gene: TRBJ1-2
D gene: NA
CDR3 protein: CASSQRGAYTF
CDR3 DNA: TGTGCCAGCAGCCAAAGAGGGGCCTACACCTTC

clone size: NA
V gene: TRBV2
J gene: TRBJ2-4
D gene: NA
CDR3 protein: CASSDGVAKNIQYF
CDR3 DNA: TGTGCCAGCAGTGACGGCGTAGCCAAAAACATTCAGTACTTC

clone size: NA
V gene: TRBV7-9
J gene: TRBJ1-6
D gene: NA
CDR3 protein: CASSLSNNSPLHF
CDR3 DNA: TGTGCCAGCAGCTTAAGTAATAATTCACCCCTCCACTTT

clone size: NA
V gene: TRBV10-1
J gene: TRBJ2-7
D gene: TRBD2
CDR3 protein: CASSAGLAPYEQYF
CDR3 DNA: TGCGCCAGCAGTGCCGGACTAGCGCCTTACGAGCAGTACTTC

clone size: NA
V gene: TRBV6-6
J gene: TRBJ1-1
D gene: TRBD1
CDR3 protein: CASSASGGEGAFF
CDR3 DNA: TGTGCCAGCAGTGCTTCAGGGGGCGAAGGAGCTTTCTTT

clone size: once
V gene: TRBV11-2
J gene: TRBJ2-1
D gene: NA
CDR3 protein: CASSIRTALTRPYNEQFF
CDR3 DNA: TGTGCCAGCAGCATCCGGACAGCCCTAACTCGTCCTTACAATGAGCAGTTCTTC

clone size: NA
V gene: TRBV7-9
J gene: TRBJ2-1
D gene: NA
CDR3 protein: CASSPPSDRRDNEQFF
CDR3 DNA: TGTGCCAGCAGCCCACCCAGTGACAGGCGCGACAATGAGCAGTTCTTC

clone size: NA
V gene: TRBV11-2
J gene: TRBJ2-1
D gene: NA
CDR3 protein: CASSPGLFNEQFF
CDR3 DNA: TGTGCCAGCAGCCCCGGCCTATTCAATGAGCAGTTCTTC

clone size: few
V gene: TRBV5-1
J gene: TRBJ2-2
D gene: TRBD1
CDR3 protein: CASTEGQGRTGELFF
CDR3 DNA: TGCGCCAGCACCGAAGGACAGGGGCGGACCGGGGAGCTGTTTTTT

clone size: NA
V gene: TRBV5-4
J gene: TRBJ2-3
D gene: NA
CDR3 protein: CASSLPKGDTQYF
CDR3 DNA: TGTGCCAGCAGCTTACCGAAGGGAGATACGCAGTATTTT

clone size: few
V gene: TRBV2
J gene: TRBJ1-4
D gene: NA
CDR3 protein: CATARDFNEKLFF
CDR3 DNA: TGTGCCACCGCTCGGGACTTTAATGAAAAACTGTTTTTT

clone size: NA
V gene: TRBV28
J gene: TRBJ1-4
D gene: NA
CDR3 protein: CASSLTGGAVEKLFF
CDR3 DNA: TGTGCCAGCAGTTTAACGGGGGGCGCGGTTGAAAAACTGTTTTTT

clone size: NA
V gene: TRBV9
J gene: TRBJ2-1
D gene: TRBD2
CDR3 protein: CASSVGGTGLANYNEQFF
CDR3 DNA: TGTGCCAGCAGCGTAGGAGGTACGGGACTAGCGAACTACAATGAGCAGTTCTTC

clone size: NA
V gene: TRBV10-3
J gene: TRBJ1-2
D gene: TRBD1
CDR3 protein: CAISSNLGQGGHTF
CDR3 DNA: TGTGCCATCAGCTCGAACCTAGGACAGGGCGGTCACACCTTC

clone size: NA
V gene: TRBV7-6
J gene: TRBJ2-1
D gene: NA
CDR3 protein: CASSSLKFLGDPEEQFF
CDR3 DNA: TGTGCCAGCAGCTCTCTCAAATTCTTGGGTGATCCAGAAGAGCAGTTCTTC

clone size: few
V gene: TRBV27
J gene: TRBJ1-6
D gene: NA
CDR3 protein: CASSSRQNRSPLHF
CDR3 DNA: TGTGCCAGCAGTTCAAGGCAGAATAGATCACCCCTCCACTTT